These 31 T cell receptor beta chains were sequenced from one sample in a study of graft-versus-host responses after intestinal transplantation. Sequencing was performed with immunoSEQ multiplex PCR; in TCRdb, only in-frame clones are kept and a portion is missing. The sample has some 39,000 clones, 85% to 95% seen once. Their recognized antigens are unknown. This specimen consisted of unstimulated CD8+ T cells sorted from spleen or lymph node cells, obtained before transplant. All receptors derive from a human donor who was the organ donor for an intestinal transplant.

The V call is TRBV10-3, the J call TRBJ2-7, with 7 bases that match TRBD1. Per germline, CDR1 ENHRY and CDR2 SYGVKD. The V segment lost 6 bases and the J segment 2 bases; nucleotides outside the gene matches: 10. There are 15 residues in the CDR3. The CDR3 nucleotides are TGTGCCATCAGCAGTTCCGGGACAGCGACCTACGAGCAGTACTTC. It yields the protein CAISSSGTATYEQYF.

This clone appeared once. In the same sample, other DNA sequences code for this CDR3. This chain joins TRBV28 and TRBJ2-1, with D maybe TRBD2 (6 bases). The CDR3 totals 17 residues. CDR1 is MDHEN and CDR2 is SYDVKM in the germline V gene. V was trimmed by 5 bases and J by 4 bases, leaving 21 bases between them. In DNA form, the CDR3 reads TGTGCCAGCAGTCCACTAGCCCACAAGGCCAATTACAATGAGCAGTTCTTC. It codes for CASSPLAHKANYNEQFF. Based on the CDR3 plus reference TRBV28 and TRBJ2-1, the full variable domain is DVKVTQSSRYLVKRTGEKVFLECVQDMDHENMFWYRQDPGLGLRLIYFSYDVKMKEKGDIPEGYSVSREKKERFSLILESASTNQTSMYLCASSPLAHKANYNEQFFGPGTRLTVL.

The rearrangement links TRBV7-9 to TRBJ2-5, with unresolved D. The J call is uncertain, as TRBJ2-7 better fits the DNA end. The CDR3 length is 11 residues. Germline CDR1 and CDR2: SEHNR and FQNEAQ (reference sequence). CDR3 DNA sequence: TGTGCCAGCAGCGACACCTACGAGCAGTACTTC. It codes for CASSDTYEQYF.

The rearrangement joins TRBV27 to TRBJ2-7, with a weak D call TRBD2 (5 bases). The CDR3 sequence is 16 residues long. From germline, CDR1 is MNHEY and CDR2 SMNVEV (reference sequence). With 0 bases removed from V and 3 bases from J, the gap between germline ends came to 15 bases. This CDR3 is CASSLSGRGSFYEQYF. As DNA, the CDR3 is TGTGCCAGCAGTTTATCAGGGAGAGGCAGCTTCTACGAGCAGTACTTC.

The J gene is TRBJ2-2, the V gene TRBV13, with a weak D call TRBD2 (5 bases). This CDR3 contains 13 residues. V lost 1 base to trimming and J lost 7 bases, with 7 bases between them. CDR1 and CDR2 from the germline V gene are PRHDT and FYEKMQ (reference sequence). CDR3 residues: CASSLVRDGELFF. The CDR3 bases are TGTGCCAGCAGCTTAGTTCGGGACGGGGAGCTGTTTTTT.

The chain joins TRBV6-1 to TRBJ2-7; D ambiguous. Germline CDR1 reads MNHNS; CDR2 reads SASEGT. The CDR3 contains 16 residues. The V gene lost 2 bases and the J gene lost 2 bases, with 16 bases spanning the gap. CDR3 nucleotides: TGTGCCAGCAGTGAATGGGAAGGCCCGATCACCTACGAGCAGTACTTC. Translating gives CASSEWEGPITYEQYF.

The chain is built from TRBV4-1 and TRBJ1-5, with a possible D match to TRBD1 (6 bases). This CDR3 has 15 amino acids. Germline CDR1 and CDR2: MGHRA and YSYEKL. V was cut by 0 bases and J by 7 bases, with 13 bases left in between. The CDR3 nucleotides read TGCGCCAGCAGCCAAGATCTCCCAGGGGTCCAGCCCCAGCATTTT. It yields the protein CASSQDLPGVQPQHF.

J is TRBJ1-2 and V is TRBV10-3; D ambiguous. The CDR3 is made up of 12 amino acids. V was cut by 6 bases and J by 0 bases, with 5 bases left in between. The germline gives CDR1 ENHRY, CDR2 SYGVKD. Here the CDR3 reads CAISLTNYGYTF. Here the CDR3 DNA reads TGTGCCATCAGCCTCACTAACTATGGCTACACCTTC.

This clone appeared a few times. The V call is TRBV19, the J call TRBJ1-4; 7 bases map to TRBD1. The J segment lost 7 bases and the V segment lost 3 bases, leaving 5 bases of the junction unmatched. The length of the CDR3 is 14 residues. In germline, CDR1 is LNHDA, CDR2 SQIVND (reference sequence). CDR3 bases: TGTGCCAGTAGTATTTATCCAGGGGGTGAAAAACTGTTTTTT. Translating gives CASSIYPGGEKLFF. Looking up the rest from reference TRBV19 and TRBJ1-4 gives the full variable domain: DGGITQSPKYLFRKEGQNVTLSCEQNLNHDAMYWYRQDPGQGLRLIYYSQIVNDFQKGDIAEGYSVSREKKESFPLTVTSAQKNPTAFYLCASSIYPGGEKLFFGSGTQLSVL.

V and J are TRBV5-6 and TRBJ1-2; D possibly corresponds to TRBD1 (6 bases). The CDR3 totals 15 residues. V was shortened by 4 bases and J by 4 bases, with 17 bases between the two germline ends. From germline, CDR1 is SGHDT and CDR2 YYEEEE. Written as DNA, the CDR3 is TGTGCCAGCAGCACCGGGGCGGGGGCTGGCTATGGCTACACCTTC. Translating it yields CASSTGAGAGYGYTF. The full variable domain, its missing parts supplied by reference TRBV5-6 and TRBJ1-2, is DAGVTQSPTHLIKTRGQQVTLRCSPKSGHDTVSWYQQALGQGPQFIFQYYEEEERQRGNFPDRFSGHQFPNYSSELNVNALLLGDSALYLCASSTGAGAGYGYTFGSGTRLTVV.

The chain combines TRBV4-3 with TRBJ2-7; TRBD1 aligns across 7 bases. This CDR3 contains 16 residues. Per germline, CDR1 LGHNA and CDR2 YSLEER. The V gene end was trimmed by 2 bases and the J gene end by 1 base; junction bases not matched to a gene: 8. The CDR3 DNA follows: TGCGCCAGCAGCCAACTGACAGGGCTTTCATCCTACGAGCAGTACTTC. Amino acid sequence: CASSQLTGLSSYEQYF.

The chain employs TRBV6-1 and TRBJ1-1; no clear D. V gave up 2 bases and J gave up 1 base, with 11 bases separating them. Per germline, CDR1 MNHNS and CDR2 SASEGT. This CDR3 has 15 amino acids. The CDR3 loop reads CASSEFIPANTEAFF. For the CDR3, the DNA is TGTGCCAGCAGTGAATTTATTCCAGCGAACACTGAAGCTTTCTTT.

Worth noting for this clone: Additional DNA sequences in this sample encode the identical CDR3. This sequence joins TRBV7-3 and TRBJ2-3; 11 bases are a match to TRBD2. The CDR3 spans 15 residues. J lost 4 bases, V lost 0 bases, and 0 bases had no gene match. Germline V gene data show CDR1 as SGHTA and CDR2 as FQGTGA. Here the CDR3 reads CASSLTSGGADTQYF. CDR3 bases: TGTGCCAGCAGCTTAACTAGCGGGGGGGCAGATACGCAGTATTTT.

The chain joins TRBV11-2 to TRBJ2-7; no clear D gene. The CDR3 has 14 residues. V was pared by 5 bases and J by 4 bases, with 15 bases between. Germline V gene data show CDR1 as SGHAT and CDR2 as FQNNGV. The CDR3 region has the DNA TGTGCCAGCAGCCATGTGTGGGTTACATACGAGCAGTACTTC. Protein product: CASSHVWVTYEQYF.

V is TRBV21-1 and J is TRBJ2-5; the D call TRBD2 from the table was never checked on the DNA. TRBV21-1 is annotated as a pseudogene. This CDR3 has 15 amino acids. CDR3: CASSYWGSGGETQYF. CDR3 DNA: TGTGCCAGCTCCTACTGGGGGAGCGGGGGGGAGACCCAGTACTTC.

The chain has TRBV13 and TRBJ2-1; 9 nucleotides agree with TRBD2. This CDR3 contains 16 residues. Germline V gene data show CDR1 as PRHDT and CDR2 as FYEKMQ (reference sequence). V lost 5 bases, J lost 8 bases, and 13 bases stayed unmatched. The CDR3 DNA sequence: TGTGCCAGCAGCACCACCGGGACTAGCCATTTTGATGAGCAGTTCTTC. Its translation: CASSTTGTSHFDEQFF. Filled out from reference TRBV13 and TRBJ2-1, the complete variable domain reads AAGVIQSPRHLIKEKRETATLKCYPIPRHDTVYWYQQGPGQDPQFLISFYEKMQSDKGSIPDRFSAQQFSDYHSELNMSSLELGDSALYFCASSTTGTSHFDEQFFGPGTRLTVL.

This chain connects TRBV25-1 to TRBJ2-7, with TRBD1 matching 9 bases. The germline CDR1 and CDR2 sequences are MGHDK and SYGVNS. The CDR3 covers 14 residues. The V segment lost 6 bases and the J segment 2 bases; nucleotides outside the gene matches: 5. CDR3 in amino acids: CASRLGTGTYEQYF. For the CDR3, the DNA is TGTGCCAGCAGACTAGGGACAGGGACCTACGAGCAGTACTTC.

This sequence joins TRBV5-6 and TRBJ2-7; no clear D gene. V was shortened by 2 bases and J by 4 bases, with 7 bases between the two germline ends. The CDR3 covers 12 residues. Germline CDR1 SGHDT, CDR2 YYEEEE. The CDR3 is CASSFNQYEQYF. The CDR3 DNA follows: TGTGCCAGCAGCTTCAATCAATACGAGCAGTACTTC.

The rearrangement links TRBV27 to TRBJ1-1; possible D gene TRBD1, 6 bases. V lost 5 bases and J lost 8, with 18 bases in between. Germline CDR1 is MNHEY and CDR2 is SMNVEV (reference sequence). The CDR3 runs to 14 residues. This CDR3 is CASSPIIDRREAFF. The DNA of the CDR3 is TGTGCCAGCAGTCCAATTATCGACAGGAGGGAAGCTTTCTTT.

This clone appeared once. The chain recombines TRBV5-4 with TRBJ2-3, with TRBD2 matching over 9 bases. The CDR3 is made up of 15 amino acids. V was pared by 4 bases and J by 4 bases, with 7 bases of the junction left unmatched. Per germline, CDR1 SGHNT and CDR2 YYREEE (reference sequence). For the CDR3, the DNA is TGTGCCAGCAGCCCAGGGGCGGGGGGGCCAGATACGCAGTATTTT. It codes for CASSPGAGGPDTQYF.

The chain combines TRBV6-1 with TRBJ1-6, with D tentatively TRBD1 (6 bases). The CDR3 runs 13 residues. V lost 8 bases and J lost 4, with 9 bases in between. The germline V gene has CDR1 MNHNS and CDR2 SASEGT. The CDR3 bases are TGTGCCAGCTCTACAGGGTATAATTCACCCCTCCACTTT. Translating gives CASSTGYNSPLHF.

This rearrangement joins TRBV10-3 to TRBJ2-2, with 10 nucleotides matching TRBD2. In germline, CDR1 is ENHRY, CDR2 SYGVKD. J gave up 5 bases and V 10 bases, and 16 bases lay outside the gene matches. This CDR3 is 17 amino acids long. The CDR3 reads CATTNSGGPFQTGELFF. In DNA form, the CDR3 reads TGTGCCACTACAAATAGCGGGGGGCCCTTCCAAACCGGGGAGCTGTTTTTT.

The chain combines TRBV19 with TRBJ1-5; TRBD1 is a possible D gene (5 bases). Germline lookup yields CDR1 LNHDA and CDR2 SQIVND (reference sequence). V lost 4 bases, J lost 6 bases, and 19 bases lay in between. The CDR3 is made up of 16 amino acids. In nucleotides, the CDR3 is TGTGCCAGTAGTACCCGGAGGAGGGGATGGTTTCAGCCCCAGCATTTT. Translation gives CASSTRRRGWFQPQHF.

J is TRBJ1-2 and V is TRBV9, with TRBD1 matching 7 bases. The CDR3 is 14 residues long. The germline CDR1 and CDR2 sequences are SGDLS and YYNGEE. After removal of 0 bases from V and 5 bases from J, the junction contained 4 bases not matched to a gene. CDR3: CASSVGSGGYGYTF. CDR3 DNA: TGTGCCAGCAGCGTAGGATCAGGGGGGTATGGCTACACCTTC.

The rearrangement links TRBV13 to TRBJ2-1; perhaps TRBD2 as D (5 bases). Germline V gene sequence: CDR1 PRHDT, CDR2 FYEKMQ (reference sequence). The CDR3 runs 15 residues. V lost 1 base and J 0 bases, leaving 7 bases between the germline ends. CDR3 in DNA: TGTGCCAGCAGCTTAGTTGGGAGCTCCTACAATGAGCAGTTCTTC. Translation gives CASSLVGSSYNEQFF.

The chain couples TRBV19 to TRBJ1-3; D ambiguous. Germline V lookup: CDR1 LNHDA, CDR2 SQIVND (reference sequence). The CDR3 is 13 amino acids. V was trimmed by 5 bases and J by 0 bases, leaving 5 bases between them. CDR3 sequence (DNA): TGTGCCAGTAGTCCGAGCTCTGGAAACACCATATATTTT. Residues: CASSPSSGNTIYF.

The J gene is TRBJ2-3, the V gene TRBV4-1; weak D call: TRBD2 (5 bases). The V end was cut by 1 base, the J end by 8 bases, with 7 bases between. This CDR3 comprises 12 residues. CDR1 and CDR2 (germline): MGHRA, YSYEKL. CDR3 protein: CASSQASPTQYF. The CDR3 nucleotides are TGCGCCAGCAGCCAAGCTAGCCCTACGCAGTATTTT.

This sequence joins TRBV7-9 and TRBJ2-7; a weak D match, TRBD2 (5 bases). CDR1 is SEHNR, CDR2 FQNEAQ, per germline (reference sequence). This CDR3 has 14 amino acids. Deletions cut 2 bases from V and 4 bases from J, with 12 bases between. CDR3 DNA sequence: TGTGCCAGCAGCTTATCCGGGAATACGTACGAGCAGTACTTC. Translated: CASSLSGNTYEQYF. The complete variable domain, with remaining parts taken from reference TRBV7-9 and TRBJ2-7, reads DTGVSQNPRHKITKRGQNVTFRCDPISEHNRLYWYRQTLGQGPEFLTYFQNEAQLEKSRLLSDRFSAERPKGSFSTLEIQRTEQGDSAMYLCASSLSGNTYEQYFGPGTRLTVT.

J is TRBJ1-5 and V is TRBV19; D not certain. The CDR3 totals 12 residues. Between the trimmed V and J ends, which lost 7 bases and 7 bases, there was a span of 11 bases. The germline gives CDR1 LNHDA, CDR2 SQIVND (reference sequence). CDR3 amino acids: CASKIGQQPQHF. CDR3 bases: TGTGCCAGTAAAATAGGGCAGCAGCCCCAGCATTTT.

V is TRBV7-2 and J is TRBJ1-5, with D hard to call. Germline-derived CDR1 and CDR2 are SGHTA and FQGNSA. V was clipped by 7 bases and J by 0 bases, with 10 bases between them. The CDR3 has 14 residues. The CDR3 DNA reads as TGTGCCAGCAACTTCGCCGTTAGCAATCAGCCCCAGCATTTT. It is translated as CASNFAVSNQPQHF.

This rearrangement joins TRBV7-2 to TRBJ2-3; 13 bases are shared with TRBD2. Germline CDR1 and CDR2: SGHTA and FQGNSA. The CDR3 consists of 15 residues. The V gene end was trimmed by 4 bases and the J gene end by 4 bases; junction bases not matched to a gene: 2. The CDR3 reads CASSSLAGGADTQYF. The CDR3 DNA is TGTGCCAGCAGCTCACTAGCGGGGGGGGCAGATACGCAGTATTTT.